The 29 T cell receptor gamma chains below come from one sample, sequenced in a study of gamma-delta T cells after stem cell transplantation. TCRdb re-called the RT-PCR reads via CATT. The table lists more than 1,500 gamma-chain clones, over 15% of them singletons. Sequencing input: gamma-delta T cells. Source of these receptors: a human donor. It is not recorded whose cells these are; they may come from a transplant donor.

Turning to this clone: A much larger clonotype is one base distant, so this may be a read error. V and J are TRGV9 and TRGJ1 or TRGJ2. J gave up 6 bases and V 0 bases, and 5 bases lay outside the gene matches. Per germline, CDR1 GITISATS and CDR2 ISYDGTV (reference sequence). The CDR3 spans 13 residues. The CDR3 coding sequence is TGTGCCTTGTGGGAGGTGCGTGGTTATAAGAAACTCTTT. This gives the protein CALWEVRGYKKLF.

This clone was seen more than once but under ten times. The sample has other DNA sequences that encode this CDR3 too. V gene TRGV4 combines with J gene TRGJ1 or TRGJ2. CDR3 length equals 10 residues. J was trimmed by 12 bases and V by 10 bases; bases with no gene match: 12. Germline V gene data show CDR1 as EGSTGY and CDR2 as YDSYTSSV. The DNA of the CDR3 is TGTGCCACACTTGGGTCGGGGAAACTCTTT. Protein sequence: CATLGSGKLF.

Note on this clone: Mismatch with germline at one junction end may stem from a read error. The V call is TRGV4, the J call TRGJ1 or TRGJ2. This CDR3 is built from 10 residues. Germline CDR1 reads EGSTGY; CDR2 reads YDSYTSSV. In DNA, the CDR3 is TGTGCCACCGGGGAGTATAAGAAACTCTTT. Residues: CATGEYKKLF.

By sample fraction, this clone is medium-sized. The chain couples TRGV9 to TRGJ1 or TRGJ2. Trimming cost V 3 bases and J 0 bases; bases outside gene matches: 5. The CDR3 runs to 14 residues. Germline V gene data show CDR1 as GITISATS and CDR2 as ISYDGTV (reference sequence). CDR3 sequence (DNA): TGTGCCTTGTGGGAGCCCCCGAATTATTATAAGAAACTCTTT. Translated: CALWEPPNYYKKLF.

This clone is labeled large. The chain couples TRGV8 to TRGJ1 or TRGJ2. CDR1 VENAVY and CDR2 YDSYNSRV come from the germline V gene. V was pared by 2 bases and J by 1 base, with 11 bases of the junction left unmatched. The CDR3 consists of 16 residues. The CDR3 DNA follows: TGTGCCACCTGGGATACCATACTCCCTAATTATTATAAGAAACTCTTT. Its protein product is CATWDTILPNYYKKLF.

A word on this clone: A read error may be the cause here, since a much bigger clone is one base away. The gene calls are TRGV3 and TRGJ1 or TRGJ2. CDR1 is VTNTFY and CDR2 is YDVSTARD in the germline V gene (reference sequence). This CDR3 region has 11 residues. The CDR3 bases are TGTGCCACCTGGGGCAGGCGGGAGAAACTCTTT. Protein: CATWGRREKLF.

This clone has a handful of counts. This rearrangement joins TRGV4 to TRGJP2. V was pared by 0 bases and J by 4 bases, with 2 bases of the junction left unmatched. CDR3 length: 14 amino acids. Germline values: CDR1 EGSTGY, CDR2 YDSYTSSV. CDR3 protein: CATWDGPSDWIKTF. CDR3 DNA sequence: TGTGCCACCTGGGATGGGCCTAGTGATTGGATCAAGACGTTT.

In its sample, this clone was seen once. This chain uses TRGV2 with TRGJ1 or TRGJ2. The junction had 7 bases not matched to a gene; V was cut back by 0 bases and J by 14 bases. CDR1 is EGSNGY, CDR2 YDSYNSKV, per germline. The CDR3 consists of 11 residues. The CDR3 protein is CATWDGVGQLF. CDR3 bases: TGTGCCACCTGGGACGGGGTCGGGCAACTCTTT.

This CDR3 reads CATWDGPHYKKLF. CDR3 DNA sequence: TGTGCCACCTGGGACGGGCCCCATTATAAGAAACTCTTT. The chain is built from TRGV2 and TRGJ1 or TRGJ2. CDR1 and CDR2 (germline): EGSNGY, YDSYNSKV. The CDR3 has 13 amino acids. J gave up 5 bases and V 0 bases, and 4 bases lay outside the gene matches.

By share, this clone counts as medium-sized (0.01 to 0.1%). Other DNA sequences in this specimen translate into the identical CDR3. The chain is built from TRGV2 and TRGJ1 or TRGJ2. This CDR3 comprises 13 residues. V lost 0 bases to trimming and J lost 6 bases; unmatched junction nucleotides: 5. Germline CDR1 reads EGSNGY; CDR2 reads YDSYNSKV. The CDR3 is CATWDGQGYKKLF. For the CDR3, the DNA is TGTGCCACCTGGGACGGGCAGGGTTATAAGAAACTCTTT.

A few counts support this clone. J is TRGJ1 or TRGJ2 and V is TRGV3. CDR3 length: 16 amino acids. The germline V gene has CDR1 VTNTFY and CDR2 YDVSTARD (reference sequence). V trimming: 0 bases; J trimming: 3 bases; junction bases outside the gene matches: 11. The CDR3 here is CATWDRPQRTYYKKLF. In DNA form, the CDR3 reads TGTGCCACCTGGGACAGGCCTCAAAGGACTTATTATAAGAAACTCTTT.

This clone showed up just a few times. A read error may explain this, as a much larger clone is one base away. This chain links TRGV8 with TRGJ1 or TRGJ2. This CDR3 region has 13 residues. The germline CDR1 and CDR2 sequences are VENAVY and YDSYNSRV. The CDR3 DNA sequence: TGTGCCACCCGGGATGTGACAGGTTATAAGAAACTCTTT. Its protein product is CATRDVTGYKKLF.

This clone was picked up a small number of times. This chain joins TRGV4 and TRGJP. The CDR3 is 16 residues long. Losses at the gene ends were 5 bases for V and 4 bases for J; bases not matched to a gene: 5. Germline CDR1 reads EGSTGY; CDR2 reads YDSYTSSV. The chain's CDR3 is CATWVSQELGKKIKVF. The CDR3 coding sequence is TGTGCCACCTGGGTCTCTCAAGAGTTGGGCAAAAAAATCAAGGTATTT.

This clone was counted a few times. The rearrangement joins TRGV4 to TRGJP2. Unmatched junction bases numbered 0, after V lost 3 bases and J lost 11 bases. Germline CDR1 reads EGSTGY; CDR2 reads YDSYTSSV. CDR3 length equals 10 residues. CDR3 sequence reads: CATWDWIKTF. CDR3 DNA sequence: TGTGCCACCTGGGATTGGATCAAGACGTTT.

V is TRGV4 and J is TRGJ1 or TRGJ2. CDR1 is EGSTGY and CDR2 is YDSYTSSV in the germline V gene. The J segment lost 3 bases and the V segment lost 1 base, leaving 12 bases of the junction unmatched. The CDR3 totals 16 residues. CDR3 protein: CATWDGRPRVYYKKLF. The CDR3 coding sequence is TGTGCCACCTGGGATGGAAGGCCAAGGGTTTATTATAAGAAACTCTTT.

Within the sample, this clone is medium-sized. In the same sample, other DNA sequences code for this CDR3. The DNA of the CDR3 is TGTGCCTTGTGGGAAGCTCAAGAGTTGGGCAAAAAAATCAAGGTATTT. This translates into CALWEAQELGKKIKVF. The chain carries TRGV9 and TRGJP. V dropped 4 bases and J dropped 4; count of bases not matched to a gene: 4. CDR3 size: 16 residues. Germline V gives CDR1 GITISATS, CDR2 ISYDGTV (reference sequence).

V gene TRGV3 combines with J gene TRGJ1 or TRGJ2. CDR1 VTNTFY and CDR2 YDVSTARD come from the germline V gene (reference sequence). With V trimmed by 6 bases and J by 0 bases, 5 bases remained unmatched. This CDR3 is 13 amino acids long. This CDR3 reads CATWCSNYYKKLF. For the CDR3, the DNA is TGTGCCACCTGGTGCTCGAATTATTATAAGAAACTCTTT.

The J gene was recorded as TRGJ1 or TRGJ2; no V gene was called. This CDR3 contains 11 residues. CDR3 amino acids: CTTRWLNKKLF. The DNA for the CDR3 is TGCACAACAAGGTGGTTAAATAAGAAACTCTTT.

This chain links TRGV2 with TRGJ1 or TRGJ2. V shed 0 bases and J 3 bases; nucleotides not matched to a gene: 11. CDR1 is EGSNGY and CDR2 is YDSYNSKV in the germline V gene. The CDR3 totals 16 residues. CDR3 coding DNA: TGTGCCACCTGGGACGGGCAGGGATTTCGTTATTATAAGAAACTCTTT. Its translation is CATWDGQGFRYYKKLF.

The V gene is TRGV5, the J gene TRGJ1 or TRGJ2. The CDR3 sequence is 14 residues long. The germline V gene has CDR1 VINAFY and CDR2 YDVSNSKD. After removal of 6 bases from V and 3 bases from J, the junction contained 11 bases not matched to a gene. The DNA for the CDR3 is TGTGCCACCTGGCCCCGAAGGGTTTATTATAAGAAACTCTTT. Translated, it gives CATWPRRVYYKKLF.

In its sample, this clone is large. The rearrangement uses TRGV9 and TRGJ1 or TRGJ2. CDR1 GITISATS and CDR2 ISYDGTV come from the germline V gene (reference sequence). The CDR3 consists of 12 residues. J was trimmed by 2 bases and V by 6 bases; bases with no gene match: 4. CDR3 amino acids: CALWRYYYKKLF. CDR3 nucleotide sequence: TGTGCCTTGTGGCGTTATTATTATAAGAAACTCTTT.

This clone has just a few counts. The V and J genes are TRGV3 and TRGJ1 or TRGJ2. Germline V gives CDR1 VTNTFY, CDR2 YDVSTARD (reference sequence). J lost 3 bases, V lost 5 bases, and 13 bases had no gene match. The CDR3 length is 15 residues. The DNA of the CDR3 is TGTGCCACCTGGGGCTACTTGGGCCCTTATTATAAGAAACTCTTT. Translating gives CATWGYLGPYYKKLF.

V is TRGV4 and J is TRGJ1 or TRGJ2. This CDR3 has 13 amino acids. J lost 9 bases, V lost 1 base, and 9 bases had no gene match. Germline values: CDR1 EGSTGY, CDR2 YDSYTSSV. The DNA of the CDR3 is TGTGCCACCTGGGATGGACTTTCCTCTAAGAAACTCTTT. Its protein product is CATWDGLSSKKLF.

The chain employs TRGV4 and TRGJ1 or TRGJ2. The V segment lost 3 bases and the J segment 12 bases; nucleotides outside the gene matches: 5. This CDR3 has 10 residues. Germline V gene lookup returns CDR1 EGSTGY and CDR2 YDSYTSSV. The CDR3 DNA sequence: TGTGCCACCTGGGATAATGGGAAACTCTTT. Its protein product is CATWDNGKLF.

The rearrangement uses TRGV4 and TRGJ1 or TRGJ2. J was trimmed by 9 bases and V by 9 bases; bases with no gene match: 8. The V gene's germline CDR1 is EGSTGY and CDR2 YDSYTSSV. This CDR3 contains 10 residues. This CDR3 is CATGSCKKLF. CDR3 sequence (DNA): TGTGCCACCGGGTCTTGTAAGAAACTCTTT.

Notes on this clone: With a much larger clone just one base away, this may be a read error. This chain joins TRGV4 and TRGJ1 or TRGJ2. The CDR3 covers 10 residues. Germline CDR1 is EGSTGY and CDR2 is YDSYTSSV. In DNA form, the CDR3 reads TGTGCCAACTGGGATGGGCCGAGACTCTTT. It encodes CANWDGPRLF.

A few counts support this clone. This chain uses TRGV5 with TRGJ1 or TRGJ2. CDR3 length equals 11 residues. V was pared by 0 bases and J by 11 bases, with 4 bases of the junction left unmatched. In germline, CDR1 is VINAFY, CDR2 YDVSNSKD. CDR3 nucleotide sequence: TGTGCCACCTGGGACAGGCCCCAGAAACTCTTT. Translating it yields CATWDRPQKLF.

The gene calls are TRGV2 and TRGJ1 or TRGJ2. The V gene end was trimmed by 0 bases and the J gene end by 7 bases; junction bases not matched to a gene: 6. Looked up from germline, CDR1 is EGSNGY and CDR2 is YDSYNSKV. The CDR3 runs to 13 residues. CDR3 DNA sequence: TGTGCCACCTGGGACGGGTATCAGTATAAGAAACTCTTT. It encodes CATWDGYQYKKLF.

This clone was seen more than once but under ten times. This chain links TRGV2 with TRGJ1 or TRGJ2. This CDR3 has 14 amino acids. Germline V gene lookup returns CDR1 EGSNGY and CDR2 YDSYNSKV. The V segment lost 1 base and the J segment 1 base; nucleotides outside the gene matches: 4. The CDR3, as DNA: TGTGCCACCTGGGACGGTATTAATTATTATAAGAAACTCTTT. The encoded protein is CATWDGINYYKKLF.